In this sample, the clone carrying this T cell receptor (beta chain) turned up a few times. The ends were cut back, 2 bases at V and 4 bases at J, with 17 bases in the middle. The CDR3 has 16 residues. Germline values: CDR1 MNHNY, CDR2 SVGAGI (reference sequence). The sample belongs to a study of patients and donors after allogeneic stem cell transplantation. A single record per CDR3 protein comes from TCRdb applying MiXCR to the RT-PCR reads. The sample lists about 74,000 distinct CDR3 sequences; 26% were seen once. The genes are TRBV6-6 and TRBJ1-2; possibly TRBD1 for D (6 bases). This TCR was recovered from a human donor who was either an allogeneic HSCT recipient or a stem cell or donor lymphocyte infusion donor (not recorded which). It is not recorded whose cells these are; they may come from a transplant donor. The sequenced sample consisted of blood, either unsorted or a sorted T cell fraction (not recorded which). DNA of the CDR3: TGTGCCAGCAGTTACCCACCCTACCGGGGGGCCTATGGCTACACCTTC. Protein: CASSYPPYRGAYGYTF.